These 9 T cell receptor beta chains originate from one sample sequenced in a study of T-cell memory formation after mild COVID-19. TCRdb re-called the 5' RACE reads through MiXCR, storing one row per CDR3 protein. In the table there are about 81,000 distinct CDR3 sequences, around a quarter of which are singletons. Sequenced material: PBMCs or a T cell subset sorted from them (not recorded which). Receptor source: a man aged 18 to 29 who had mild COVID-19 (a few samples of this study predate the infection). Cell type and time point are not known.

This chain connects TRBV12-3 or TRBV12-4 to TRBJ2-1; TRBD2 is a possible D gene (5 bases). V lost 1 base and J lost 6, with 25 bases in between. This CDR3 is 19 amino acids long. CDR3 nucleotide sequence: TGTGCCAGCAGTTTAGGGCTAGCCAGCCTCCCCTTCCCCTCCAATGAGCAGTTCTTC. Protein product: CASSLGLASLPFPSNEQFF.

This clonotype was detected a few times. The chain employs TRBV11-2 and TRBJ2-5; 7 nucleotides align to TRBD1. Germline values: CDR1 SGHAT, CDR2 FQNNGV. Trimming at V came to 3 bases and at J to 0 bases, leaving 7 bases not matched to a gene. This CDR3 region has 16 residues. CDR3 in DNA: TGTGCCAGCAGCTTGACCAGGGGGATAGACCAAGAGACCCAGTACTTC. As protein: CASSLTRGIDQETQYF.

V usage is TRBV6-1 and J usage is TRBJ2-3; D gene ambiguous. This CDR3 comprises 17 residues. V was shortened by 5 bases and J by 0 bases, with 18 bases between the two germline ends. The germline V gene encodes CDR1 MNHNS and CDR2 SASEGT. CDR3 protein: CASSSPDDGSSTDTQYF. The CDR3 nucleotides read TGTGCCAGCAGTTCCCCAGACGACGGTTCTAGCACAGATACGCAGTATTTT.

The chain is built from TRBV14 and TRBJ2-7; D tentatively fits TRBD1 or TRBD2 (5 bases each). The length of the CDR3 is 13 residues. CDR1 SGHDN and CDR2 FVKESK come from the germline V gene. Trimming cost V 4 bases and J 3 bases, with 10 bases left between them. DNA of the CDR3: TGTGCCAGCAGCCCCCGGGGCCGCTACGAGCAGTACGTC. This translates into CASSPRGRYEQYV.

The J gene is TRBJ2-7, the V gene TRBV4-3; 9 nucleotides line up with TRBD2. Germline values: CDR1 LGHNA, CDR2 YSLEER. This CDR3 spans 16 amino acids. Losses at the gene ends were 0 bases for V and 2 bases for J; bases not matched to a gene: 5. The CDR3 nucleotides are TGCGCCAGCAGCCAAGATTGGGGACTAGCAACCTACGAGCAGTACTTC. Its translation: CASSQDWGLATYEQYF.

This clonotype was seen more than once but under ten times. The chain is built from TRBV7-9 and TRBJ2-1; D call uncertain. The CDR3 totals 12 residues. Germline CDR1 is SEHNR and CDR2 is FQNEAQ (reference sequence). V was cut by 5 bases and J by 8 bases, with 10 bases left in between. This CDR3 reads CASSHLSDEQFF. The CDR3 DNA sequence: TGTGCCAGCAGCCACTTATCCGATGAGCAGTTCTTC.

The gene calls are TRBV20-1 and TRBJ2-5; D may be TRBD1 (6 bases). The CDR3 has 13 residues. Germline-derived CDR1 and CDR2 are DFQATT and SNEGSKA (reference sequence). V was cut by 2 bases and J by 5 bases, with 12 bases left in between. CDR3 bases: TGCAGTGCTAGAACGGACAGAGGGGAGACCCAGTACTTC. Translation gives CSARTDRGETQYF.

In its sample, this clonotype was seen a few times. This CDR3 reads CASSPRLEAFF. The CDR3, as DNA: TGTGCCAGCAGCCCACGTTTGGAAGCTTTCTTT. The gene calls are TRBV7-9 and TRBJ1-1; D not resolved. Trimming cost V 5 bases and J 8 bases, with 9 bases left between them. Germline loops: CDR1 SEHNR, CDR2 FQNEAQ (reference sequence). The CDR3 is made up of 11 amino acids.

The rearrangement joins TRBV4-1 to TRBJ1-5; perhaps TRBD1 as D (5 bases). Trimming took off 0 bases at V and 3 bases at J, with 9 bases between the two ends. This CDR3 is 15 amino acids long. Per the germline V gene, CDR1 is MGHRA and CDR2 is YSYEKL. This CDR3 reads CASSQDRGFNQPQHF. The CDR3 nucleotides read TGCGCCAGCAGCCAAGACCGGGGGTTCAATCAGCCCCAGCATTTT.